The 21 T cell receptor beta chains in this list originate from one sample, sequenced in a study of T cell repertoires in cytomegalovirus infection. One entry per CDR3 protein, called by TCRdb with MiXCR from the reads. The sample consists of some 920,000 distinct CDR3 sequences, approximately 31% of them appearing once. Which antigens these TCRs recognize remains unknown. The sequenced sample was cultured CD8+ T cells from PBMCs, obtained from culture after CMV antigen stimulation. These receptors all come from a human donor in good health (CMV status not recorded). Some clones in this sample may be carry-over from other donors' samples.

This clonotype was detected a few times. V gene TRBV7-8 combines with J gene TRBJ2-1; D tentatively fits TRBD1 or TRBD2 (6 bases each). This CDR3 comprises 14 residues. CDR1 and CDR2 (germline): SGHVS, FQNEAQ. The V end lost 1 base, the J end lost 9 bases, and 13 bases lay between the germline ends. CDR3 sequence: CASSLERGVIEQFF. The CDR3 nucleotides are TGTGCCAGCAGCTTAGAAAGGGGGGTAATTGAGCAGTTCTTC.

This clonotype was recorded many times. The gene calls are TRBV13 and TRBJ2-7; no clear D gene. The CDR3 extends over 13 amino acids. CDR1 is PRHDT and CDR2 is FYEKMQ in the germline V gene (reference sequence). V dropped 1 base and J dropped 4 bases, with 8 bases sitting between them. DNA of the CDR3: TGTGCCAGCAGCTTAGCTTCAGAATACGAGCAGTACTTC. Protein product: CASSLASEYEQYF.

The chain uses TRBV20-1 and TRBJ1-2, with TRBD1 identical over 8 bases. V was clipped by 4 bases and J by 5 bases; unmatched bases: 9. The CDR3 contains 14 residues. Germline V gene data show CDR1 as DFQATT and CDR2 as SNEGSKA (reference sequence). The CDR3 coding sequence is TGCAGTGCTACAGGACAGGGCGTAGGGTATGGCTACACCTTC. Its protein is CSATGQGVGYGYTF.

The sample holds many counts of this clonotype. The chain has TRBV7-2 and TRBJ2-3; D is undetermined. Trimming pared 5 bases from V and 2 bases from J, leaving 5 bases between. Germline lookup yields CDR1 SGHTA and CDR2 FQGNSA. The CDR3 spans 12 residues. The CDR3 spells CASSPYTDTQYF. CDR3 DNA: TGTGCCAGCAGCCCTTACACAGATACGCAGTATTTT.

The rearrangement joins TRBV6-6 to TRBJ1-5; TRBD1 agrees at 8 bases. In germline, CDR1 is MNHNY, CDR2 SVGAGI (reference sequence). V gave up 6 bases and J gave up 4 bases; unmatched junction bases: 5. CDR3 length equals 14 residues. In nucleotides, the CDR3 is TGTGCCAGCAGACCCCGACAGGGGAATCAGCCCCAGCATTTT. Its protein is CASRPRQGNQPQHF.

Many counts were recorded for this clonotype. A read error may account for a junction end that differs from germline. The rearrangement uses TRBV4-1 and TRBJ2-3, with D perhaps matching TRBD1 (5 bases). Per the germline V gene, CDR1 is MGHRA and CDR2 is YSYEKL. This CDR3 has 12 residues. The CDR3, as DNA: TGTGCCAGCAGCCAGGGTGCAGATACGCAGTATTTT. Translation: CASSQGADTQYF.

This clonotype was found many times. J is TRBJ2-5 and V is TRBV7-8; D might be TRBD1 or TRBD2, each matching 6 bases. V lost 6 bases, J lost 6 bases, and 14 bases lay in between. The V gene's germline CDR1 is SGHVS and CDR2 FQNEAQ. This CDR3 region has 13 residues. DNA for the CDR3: TGTGCCAGCAGTTTTGGGGGGCTGCAGACCCAGTACTTC. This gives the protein CASSFGGLQTQYF.

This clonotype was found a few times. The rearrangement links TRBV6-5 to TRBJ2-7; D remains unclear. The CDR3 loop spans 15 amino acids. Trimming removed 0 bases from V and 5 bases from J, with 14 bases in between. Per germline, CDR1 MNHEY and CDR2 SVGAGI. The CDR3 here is CASSYSLGTSNEQYF. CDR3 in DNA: TGTGCCAGCAGTTACTCTCTGGGAACGAGCAACGAGCAGTACTTC.

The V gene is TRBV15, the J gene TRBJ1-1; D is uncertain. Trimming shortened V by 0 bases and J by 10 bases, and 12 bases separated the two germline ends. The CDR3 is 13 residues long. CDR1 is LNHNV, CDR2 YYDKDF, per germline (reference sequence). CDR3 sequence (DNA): TGTGCCACCAGCAGAGATGGCGGAATCGGAGCTTTCTTT. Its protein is CATSRDGGIGAFF.

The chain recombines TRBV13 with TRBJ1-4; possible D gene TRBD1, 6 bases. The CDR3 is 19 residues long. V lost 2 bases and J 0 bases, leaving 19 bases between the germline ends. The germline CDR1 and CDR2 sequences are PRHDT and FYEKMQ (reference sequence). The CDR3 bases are TGTGCCAGCAGCTTATCCCGGTGGACAGCCCGCTCAACTAATGAAAAACTGTTTTTT. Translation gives CASSLSRWTARSTNEKLFF.

The CDR3 reads CASSLIEGKTEAFF. In DNA, the CDR3 is TGTGCCAGCAGCTTAATAGAGGGAAAGACTGAAGCTTTCTTT. V and J are TRBV7-8 and TRBJ1-1, with unresolved D. V was cut by 2 bases and J by 5 bases, with 12 bases left in between. CDR1 and CDR2 (germline): SGHVS, FQNEAQ. This CDR3 has 14 amino acids.

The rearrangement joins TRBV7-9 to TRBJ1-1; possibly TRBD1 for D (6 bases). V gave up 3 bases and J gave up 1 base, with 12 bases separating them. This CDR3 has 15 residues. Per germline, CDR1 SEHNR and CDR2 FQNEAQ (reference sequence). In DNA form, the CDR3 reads TGTGCCAGCAGCTTGTACACAGGGACGAACACTGAAGCTTTCTTT. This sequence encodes CASSLYTGTNTEAFF.

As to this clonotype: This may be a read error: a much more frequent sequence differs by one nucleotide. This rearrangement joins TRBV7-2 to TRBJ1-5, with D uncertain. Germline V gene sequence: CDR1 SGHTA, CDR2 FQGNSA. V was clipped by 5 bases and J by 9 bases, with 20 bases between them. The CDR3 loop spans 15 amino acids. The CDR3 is CASSIDASPAWPQHF. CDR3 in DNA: TGTGCCAGCAGCATAGACGCCAGCCCGGCGTGGCCCCAGCATTTT.

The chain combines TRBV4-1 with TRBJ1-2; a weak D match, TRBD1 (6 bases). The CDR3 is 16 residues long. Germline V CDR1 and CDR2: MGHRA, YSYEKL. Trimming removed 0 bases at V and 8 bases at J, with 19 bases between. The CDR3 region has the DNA TGCGCCAGCAGCCAAGATAGTCTTGGGGACAACCGGGGCTACACCTTC. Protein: CASSQDSLGDNRGYTF.

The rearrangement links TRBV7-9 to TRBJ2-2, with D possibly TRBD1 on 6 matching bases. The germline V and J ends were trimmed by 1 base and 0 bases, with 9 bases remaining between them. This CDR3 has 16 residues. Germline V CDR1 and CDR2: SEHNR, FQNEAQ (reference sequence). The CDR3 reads CASSLEDRPNTGELFF. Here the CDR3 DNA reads TGTGCCAGCAGCTTAGAAGACAGGCCGAACACCGGGGAGCTGTTTTTT.

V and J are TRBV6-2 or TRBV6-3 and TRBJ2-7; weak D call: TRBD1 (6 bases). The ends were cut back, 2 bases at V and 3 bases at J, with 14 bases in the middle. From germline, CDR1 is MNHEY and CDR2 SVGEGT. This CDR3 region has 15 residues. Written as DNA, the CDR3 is TGTGCCAGCAGTTACACTACAGGGTACGACTACGAGCAGTACGTC. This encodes CASSYTTGYDYEQYV.

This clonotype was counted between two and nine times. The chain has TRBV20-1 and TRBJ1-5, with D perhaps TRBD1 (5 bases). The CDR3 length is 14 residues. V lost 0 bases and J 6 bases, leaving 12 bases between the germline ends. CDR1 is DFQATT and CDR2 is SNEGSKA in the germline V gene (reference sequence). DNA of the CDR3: TGCAGTGCTAGAGATCGGGGGGAAGGTCAGCCCCAGCATTTT. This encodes CSARDRGEGQPQHF.

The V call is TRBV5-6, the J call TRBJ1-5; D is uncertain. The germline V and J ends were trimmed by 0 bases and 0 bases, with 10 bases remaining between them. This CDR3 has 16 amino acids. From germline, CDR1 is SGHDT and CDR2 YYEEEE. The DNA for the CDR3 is TGTGCCAGCAGCTTGGGTCTACATTATAGCAATCAGCCCCAGCATTTT. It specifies CASSLGLHYSNQPQHF.

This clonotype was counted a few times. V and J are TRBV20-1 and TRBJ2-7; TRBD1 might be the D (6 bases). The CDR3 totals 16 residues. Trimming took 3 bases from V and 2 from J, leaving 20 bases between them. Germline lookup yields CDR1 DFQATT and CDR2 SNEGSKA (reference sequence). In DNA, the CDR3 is TGCAGTGCTAGGATCCCGGGACAAATTGATCCCTACGAGCAGTACTTC. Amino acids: CSARIPGQIDPYEQYF.

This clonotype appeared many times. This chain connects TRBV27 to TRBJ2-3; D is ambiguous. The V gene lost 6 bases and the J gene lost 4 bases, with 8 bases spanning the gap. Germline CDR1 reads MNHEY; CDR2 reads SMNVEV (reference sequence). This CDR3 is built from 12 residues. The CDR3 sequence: CASRRGADTQYF. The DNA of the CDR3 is TGTGCCAGCAGAAGAGGCGCAGATACGCAGTATTTT.

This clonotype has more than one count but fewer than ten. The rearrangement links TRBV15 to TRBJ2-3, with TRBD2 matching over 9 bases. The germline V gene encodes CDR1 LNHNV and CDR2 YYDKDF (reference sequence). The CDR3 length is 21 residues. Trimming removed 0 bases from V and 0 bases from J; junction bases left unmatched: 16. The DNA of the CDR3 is TGTGCCACCAGCAGAGAGGTGACTAGCGGAGGTTACCTCCCTAGCACAGATACGCAGTATTTT. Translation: CATSREVTSGGYLPSTDTQYF.